This TCR beta chain was found in a study of T cell responses to AZD1222 COVID-19 vaccine. With respect to this clone: Its antigen remains unknown.

Assay: immunoSEQ multiplex PCR; the TCRdb copy retains only in-frame clones and omits some. Found here are approximately 120,000 clones, 75% to 90% of them singletons; the top ten hold 4.4%. Overall study results and limits: Close to half of spike-specific TCRs reportedly recognize unmutated variant regions. Donors were mostly white British, more females; clonal diversity possibly underestimated.

The sequencing used peripheral blood, collected 28 days after the second AZD1222 dose. The clonotype was recovered from an adult who received the AZD1222 COVID-19 vaccine.

The CDR3 reads CASNLGRHTDTQYF. For the CDR3, the DNA is TGTGCCAGCAACCTGGGCCGGCACACAGATACGCAGTATTTT. This rearrangement joins TRBV6-5 to TRBJ2-3; D unresolved. Germline V CDR1 and CDR2: MNHEY, SVGAGI. Trimming left V 7 bases short and J 2 bases short, with 13 bases between. This CDR3 is 14 amino acids long.